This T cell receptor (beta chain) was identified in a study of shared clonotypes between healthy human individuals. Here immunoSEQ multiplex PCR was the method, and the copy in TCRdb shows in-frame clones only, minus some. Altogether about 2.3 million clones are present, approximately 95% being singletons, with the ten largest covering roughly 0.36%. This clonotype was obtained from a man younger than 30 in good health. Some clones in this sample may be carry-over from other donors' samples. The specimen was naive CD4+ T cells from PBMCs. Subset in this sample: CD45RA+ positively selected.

The CDR3, as DNA: TGTGCCAGCAGTTTTTCCCGGGCCCACCTTGTAGAGACCCAGTACTTC. Translated, it gives CASSFSRAHLVETQYF. The rearrangement uses TRBV28 and TRBJ2-5; D ambiguous. V was pared by 3 bases and J by 4 bases, with 18 bases between. CDR3 length equals 16 residues. Per germline, CDR1 MDHEN and CDR2 SYDVKM.